This T cell receptor (beta chain) emerged from a study of T cell responses to AZD1222 COVID-19 vaccine. CDR1 is SEHNR and CDR2 is FQNEAQ in the germline V gene (reference sequence). The CDR3 is made up of 15 amino acids. Trimming cost V 4 bases and J 3 bases, with 13 bases left between them. Produced via immunoSEQ multiplex PCR; TCRdb's table is partial and in-frame only. The table lists approximately 100,000 clones, under 95% of them singletons. This TCR came from an adult in good health. This sample comprised peripheral blood, obtained on day 0 of AZD1222 vaccination. This rearrangement joins TRBV7-9 to TRBJ1-5, with unresolved D. The CDR3 sequence: CASSSGGRDNQPQHF. CDR3 in DNA: TGTGCCAGCAGCTCCGGCGGGCGGGACAATCAGCCCCAGCATTTT.